This passage covers 17 T cell receptor beta chains from one sample sequenced in a study of beta chain features in type 1 diabetes (dated by TCRdb to 2016 to 2018). Study-wide findings and limitations: Type 1 diabetes patients showed a moderate but significant shortening of TCRB CDR3 length in all four CD4+ subsets.

These receptors are not linked to any known antigen. The method was the immunoSEQ multiplex PCR assay. The entire amount of isolated RNA was reverse transcribed using the High Capacity cDNA Reverse Transcription Kit, so the sequenced TCRB transcripts were expressed ones. TCRdb stores this immuneACCESS table with in-frame sequences only. Part of the clones is absent; in the studies checked, under half of the shortfall reflects unresolved V genes, and no reason is known for the rest. This sample comprises 600,000 to 700,000 clones, 9.5% to 15% of them detected only once. 0.095% to 0.15% of the sample is held by the ten biggest clonotypes. Input material: naive CD4+ T cells from blood. The cell subset or site label on this specimen signifies: true naive CD4+ T cells. The receptors shown here come from a man aged 25-40 years with type 1 diabetes.

In this sample, this clone turned up a few times. The chain couples TRBV30 to TRBJ2-7, with D possibly being TRBD2 (7 bases). CDR3 size: 14 residues. Germline values: CDR1 GTSNPN, CDR2 SVGIG (reference sequence). V was shortened by 4 bases and J by 4 bases, with 17 bases between the two germline ends. The CDR3 nucleotides are TGTGCCTGGAATCAACTACGGGGGGCTTACGAGCAGTACTTC. As protein: CAWNQLRGAYEQYF.

CDR3 region: CASSQGSQPVNTEAFF. The CDR3 bases are TGTGCCAGCAGCCAAGGAAGCCAGCCTGTGAACACTGAAGCTTTCTTT. The chain carries TRBV14 and TRBJ1-1; D call uncertain. This CDR3 comprises 16 residues. V was clipped by 1 base and J by 0 bases, with 12 bases between them. Per the germline V gene, CDR1 is SGHDN and CDR2 is FVKESK.

The chain has TRBV9 and TRBJ2-7, with 9 bases fitting TRBD2. The germline CDR1 and CDR2 sequences are SGDLS and YYNGEE. The CDR3 has 17 amino acids. V gave up 0 bases and J gave up 5 bases; unmatched junction bases: 12. The CDR3 nucleotides are TGTGCCAGCAGCGTAGCTACGTCGGCTAGCGGGGACCACGAGCAGTACTTC. Its protein is CASSVATSASGDHEQYF.

This clone appeared a few times. The chain employs TRBV7-3 and TRBJ2-2; D might be TRBD2 (5 bases). The CDR3 sequence is 15 residues long. The V end lost 2 bases, the J end lost 2 bases, and 9 bases lay between the germline ends. The germline gives CDR1 SGHTA, CDR2 FQGTGA. The CDR3 nucleotides read TGTGCCAGCAGCTTAGAGGGCAGTAACACCGGGGAGCTGTTTTTT. This codes for CASSLEGSNTGELFF. Full variable domain (remainder filled in from reference TRBV7-3 and TRBJ2-2): GAGVSQTPSNKVTEKGKYVELRCDPISGHTALYWYRQSLGQGPEFLIYFQGTGAADDSGLPNDRFFAVRPEGSVSTLKIQRTERGDSAVYLCASSLEGSNTGELFFGEGSRLTVL.

Only a few counts were recorded for this clone. The CDR3, as DNA: TGTGCCTGGGACCTCTGGCAGGGCAGTAAAGGCTACACCTTC. Its protein product is CAWDLWQGSKGYTF. The J gene is TRBJ1-2, the V gene TRBV30, with TRBD1 as a possible D gene (5 bases). The CDR3 is 14 amino acids. V dropped 5 bases and J dropped 8 bases, with 21 bases sitting between them. CDR1 is GTSNPN and CDR2 is SVGIG in the germline V gene (reference sequence).

CDR3 DNA sequence: TGTGCCAGCAGTCACAGGGGGCAAGAGACCCAGTACTTC. Translation: CASSHRGQETQYF. The chain is built from TRBV6-6 and TRBJ2-5, with 8 bases lining up with TRBD1. Looked up from germline, CDR1 is MNHNY and CDR2 is SVGAGI (reference sequence). With 5 bases clipped from V and 2 bases from J, the junction kept 1 base outside the gene matches. The CDR3 covers 13 residues.

In its sample, this clone was seen a few times. The rearrangement uses TRBV28 and TRBJ2-1, with a possible D match to TRBD1 (5 bases). V lost 5 bases and J lost 7, with 15 bases in between. CDR3 size: 14 residues. Germline values: CDR1 MDHEN, CDR2 SYDVKM. This CDR3 is CASSIYQGWNEQFF. The CDR3 DNA reads as TGTGCCAGCAGTATTTATCAGGGTTGGAATGAGCAGTTCTTC.

The genes are TRBV6-6 and TRBJ1-1; TRBD1 matches 9 bases. CDR1 and CDR2 from the germline V gene are MNHNY and SVGAGI (reference sequence). This CDR3 comprises 14 residues. V lost 6 bases and J lost 3; bases outside the gene matches: 5. CDR3 coding DNA: TGTGCCAGCAGAACGACAGGGGGATACACTGAAGCTTTCTTT. It translates to CASRTTGGYTEAFF.

The chain combines TRBV6-1 with TRBJ1-4; 9 nucleotides line up with TRBD1. V trimming: 7 bases; J trimming: 7 bases; junction bases outside the gene matches: 7. CDR3 length equals 14 residues. The germline V gene encodes CDR1 MNHNS and CDR2 SASEGT. The CDR3 sequence: CASTTGGTGEKLFF. The CDR3 nucleotides read TGTGCCAGCACAACAGGGGGCACAGGTGAAAAACTGTTTTTT.

This clone has more than one count but fewer than ten. The chain employs TRBV9 and TRBJ2-7, with TRBD2 identical over 8 bases. The CDR3 totals 18 residues. The V gene's germline CDR1 is SGDLS and CDR2 YYNGEE. The trim removed 0 bases at V and 0 bases at J, leaving 11 bases unmatched. CDR3 protein: CASSVGISGALSSYEQYF. Here the CDR3 DNA reads TGTGCCAGCAGCGTAGGGATTAGCGGGGCTTTGAGCTCCTACGAGCAGTACTTC.

This chain joins TRBV11-3 and TRBJ2-7; the D gene could be TRBD1 or TRBD2 (5 bases each). From germline, CDR1 is SGHNT and CDR2 YENEEA. This CDR3 has 16 residues. Between the trimmed V and J ends, which lost 7 bases and 7 bases, there was a span of 26 bases. CDR3 nucleotide sequence: TGTGCCAGCACTCAAAATCGGGACGCTTCGTATTGGGAGCAGTACTTC. Protein product: CASTQNRDASYWEQYF.

This clone was detected a few times. J is TRBJ1-6 and V is TRBV6-5, with TRBD1 matching 9 bases. The germline V gene has CDR1 MNHEY and CDR2 SVGAGI. V gave up 6 bases and J gave up 9 bases; unmatched junction bases: 9. The CDR3 is 15 residues long. In DNA, the CDR3 is TGTGCCAGCAGCTCCGGGACAGGGATTGGTTCACCCCTCCACTTT. Its protein is CASSSGTGIGSPLHF.

This chain joins TRBV25-1 and TRBJ2-5; 11 bases agree with TRBD2. Losses at the gene ends were 3 bases for V and 3 bases for J; bases not matched to a gene: 6. Germline CDR1 reads MGHDK; CDR2 reads SYGVNS. The length of the CDR3 is 16 residues. The CDR3 nucleotides are TGTGCCAGCAGTGAGACTAGCGGGGTAGTTAAAGAGACCCAGTACTTC. This encodes CASSETSGVVKETQYF.

The V call is TRBV18, the J call TRBJ2-3, with 9 bases matching TRBD1. CDR1 and CDR2 (germline): KGHSH, LQKENI. The CDR3 is 16 residues long. The trim removed 5 bases at V and 3 bases at J, leaving 9 bases unmatched. Here the CDR3 reads CASSFSTGGGTDTQYF. CDR3 nucleotides: TGTGCCAGCTCATTCTCTACAGGGGGCGGTACAGATACGCAGTATTTT.

This chain connects TRBV14 to TRBJ2-3; TRBD2 matches 11 bases. V trimming: 3 bases; J trimming: 8 bases; junction bases outside the gene matches: 7. Per germline, CDR1 SGHDN and CDR2 FVKESK. CDR3 length equals 15 residues. CDR3 sequence: CASSQLGLAGGTQYF. In nucleotides, the CDR3 is TGTGCCAGCAGCCAGCTCGGGCTAGCGGGGGGTACGCAGTATTTT.

V usage is TRBV28 and J usage is TRBJ2-1; the D gene could be TRBD1 or TRBD2 (5 bases each). V was clipped by 6 bases and J by 6 bases, with 9 bases between them. Germline V lookup: CDR1 MDHEN, CDR2 SYDVKM. This CDR3 has 12 residues. CDR3: CASSWGSNEQFF. In DNA, the CDR3 is TGTGCCAGCAGCTGGGGGAGCAATGAGCAGTTCTTC.

This clone has at least ten counts. This chain uses TRBV7-9 with TRBJ2-2; perhaps TRBD2 as D (6 bases). Between the trimmed V and J ends, which lost 1 base and 3 bases, there was a span of 9 bases. The CDR3 runs 15 residues. The germline V gene encodes CDR1 SEHNR and CDR2 FQNEAQ (reference sequence). Written as DNA, the CDR3 is TGTGCCAGCAGCTTAGGATCTAGCGACACCGGGGAGCTGTTTTTT. This sequence encodes CASSLGSSDTGELFF.